Below, 11 T cell receptor beta chains from the same sample are listed, as sequenced in a study of sequential checkpoint blockade in melanoma. Treatment reported: randomized to nivolumab then ipilimumab (arm A) or the reverse (arm B). Sequenced by immunoSEQ multiplex PCR; TCRdb stores in-frame clones only, minus some. The sample includes tens of thousands of clones, over 30% of them seen just once. The material sequenced was tumor tissue (inferred from file names), taken from a patient given nivolumab and ipilimumab in sequence. The receptors were sampled from a human donor with melanoma.

Written as DNA, the CDR3 is TGTGCCAGCAGTGAAGACAATGAGCAGTTCTTC. Translated: CASSEDNEQFF. The chain combines TRBV6-7 with TRBJ2-1, with D uncertain. TRBV6-7 is flagged as an ORF with uncertain function. The CDR3 has 11 amino acids. Trimming shortened V by 5 bases and J by 5 bases, and 4 bases separated the two germline ends.

The gene calls are TRBV18 and TRBJ2-1; unclear D gene. Germline CDR1 is KGHSH and CDR2 is LQKENI. Trimming left V 0 bases short and J 0 bases short, with 6 bases between. CDR3 length: 15 amino acids. The CDR3 nucleotides are TGTGCCAGCTCACCACCTCCTAACTCCTACAATGAGCAGTTCTTC. The encoded protein is CASSPPPNSYNEQFF.

This clone turned up a few times. V gene TRBV6-8 combines with J gene TRBJ2-6, with D perhaps TRBD1 (5 bases). Trimming took 8 bases from V and 0 from J, leaving 14 bases between them. The germline V gene encodes CDR1 MNHGY and CDR2 SAAAGT. The CDR3 sequence is 16 residues long. The CDR3 bases are TGTGCCAGCCGTTCAGGGATCTACTCTGGGGCCAACGTCCTGACTTTC. Its translation is CASRSGIYSGANVLTF.

Details on this clone: A read error may account for a junction end that differs from germline. The chain couples TRBV6-8 to TRBJ2-1; no reliable D call. This CDR3 is built from 16 residues. In germline, CDR1 is MNHGY, CDR2 SAAAGT. CDR3 loop: CAISGRLRLTISEQFF. CDR3 sequence (DNA): TGTGCCATCAGTGGGCGACTCCGCCTCACAATTAGTGAGCAGTTCTTC.

The CDR3 DNA reads as TGTGCCAGCAGTCCGCCCGGCGCCTCTGGGGCCAACGTCCTGACTTTC. Translation gives CASSPPGASGANVLTF. The chain recombines TRBV28 with TRBJ2-6; D gene uncertain. CDR1 and CDR2 from the germline V gene are MDHEN and SYDVKM. V lost 5 bases and J lost 0, with 11 bases in between. CDR3 size: 16 residues.

The rearrangement uses TRBV11-3 and TRBJ1-3; D unclear. CDR1 and CDR2 (germline): SGHNT, YENEEA. V lost 7 bases, J lost 2 bases, and 12 bases lay in between. This CDR3 spans 14 amino acids. The chain's CDR3 is CASTGQSAGNTIYF. CDR3 DNA sequence: TGTGCCAGCACTGGGCAGTCTGCTGGAAACACCATATATTTT.

The chain is built from TRBV19 and TRBJ2-3; no firm D call. The germline gives CDR1 LNHDA, CDR2 SQIVND (reference sequence). The CDR3 totals 16 residues. Trimming took off 0 bases at V and 3 bases at J, with 13 bases between the two ends. CDR3 bases: TGTGCCAGTAGTATAGACCCGGACGGGTTTACAGATACGCAGTATTTT. It is translated as CASSIDPDGFTDTQYF.

This clone was seen ten or more times. The genes are TRBV11-3 and TRBJ1-6; tentatively, D is TRBD1 (5 bases). Germline CDR1 SGHNT, CDR2 YENEEA. V was trimmed by 5 bases and J by 0 bases, leaving 14 bases between them. This CDR3 comprises 17 residues. The CDR3 nucleotides are TGTGCCAGCAGCGCAGACAGCAAGAGCTCCTATAATTCACCCCTCCACTTT. Its protein product is CASSADSKSSYNSPLHF.

This clone has only a few counts. J is TRBJ1-4 and V is TRBV7-6; TRBD1 aligns across 7 bases. Germline lookup yields CDR1 SGHVS and CDR2 FNYEAQ. CDR3 length equals 17 residues. V dropped 5 bases and J dropped 0; count of bases not matched to a gene: 9. The CDR3 DNA is TGTGCCAGCAGCCATACAGGGGCCGAAGCAACTAATGAAAAACTGTTTTTT. Translation gives CASSHTGAEATNEKLFF. The full variable domain, with the rest looked up from reference TRBV7-6 and TRBJ1-4, is GAGVSQSPRYKVTKRGQDVALRCDPISGHVSLYWYRQALGQGPEFLTYFNYEAQQDKSGLPNDRFSAERPEGSISTLTIQRTEQRDSAMYRCASSHTGAEATNEKLFFGSGTQLSVL.

J is TRBJ2-7 and V is TRBV14; TRBD1 matches 8 bases. In germline, CDR1 is SGHDN, CDR2 FVKESK. V lost 4 bases to trimming and J lost 5 bases; unmatched junction nucleotides: 13. This CDR3 spans 16 amino acids. The CDR3 DNA follows: TGTGCCAGCAGCCCCATGACCTGGACAGGGCACCACGAGCAGTACTTC. Translating gives CASSPMTWTGHHEQYF.

The chain is built from TRBV29-1 and TRBJ1-2; 9 bases are shared with TRBD1. The CDR3 is 12 residues long. Germline assignment: CDR1 SQVTM and CDR2 ANQGSEA. For the CDR3, the DNA is TGCAGTAGGACAGGGGAAAACTATGGCTACACCTTC. Translated, it gives CSRTGENYGYTF.